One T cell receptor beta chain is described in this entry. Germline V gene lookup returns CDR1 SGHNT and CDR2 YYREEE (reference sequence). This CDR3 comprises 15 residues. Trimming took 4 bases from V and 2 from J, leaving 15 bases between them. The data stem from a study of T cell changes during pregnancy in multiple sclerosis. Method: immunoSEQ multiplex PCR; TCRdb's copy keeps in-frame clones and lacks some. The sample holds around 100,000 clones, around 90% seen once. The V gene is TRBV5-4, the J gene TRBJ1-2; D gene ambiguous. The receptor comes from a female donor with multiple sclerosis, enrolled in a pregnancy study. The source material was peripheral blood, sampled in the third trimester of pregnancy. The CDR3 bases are TGTGCCAGCAGCCCCCGGGGAAATTTAAACTATGGCTACACCTTC. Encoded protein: CASSPRGNLNYGYTF.